Listed below are T cell receptor beta chains from one sample, sequenced in a study of CD8 T cells in Susac syndrome. Via MiXCR, TCRdb re-called the immunoSEQ multiplex PCR reads, giving one row per CDR3 protein. The sample gives some 150,000 distinct CDR3 sequences, approximately 95% of which show up once; roughly 0.15% is in the top ten. The sample taken for sequencing was CD4+ T cells from PBMCs. These receptor sequences come from a human donor with Susac syndrome. CDR3s include the opening cysteine and the closing phenylalanine or tryptophan. The D gene is left open where the match is weak. Some rows mark clone size as missing; the rest say once, few, many or name a class of expanded clone.

j_call: TRBJ2-1; d_call: TRBD2; v_call: TRBV12-3/TRBV12-4; clone_size: once; cdr3_aa: CASRGTSGVLNEQFF; cdr3_nt: TGTGCCAGCCGTGGGACTAGCGGGGTGCTCAATGAGCAGTTCTTC
j_call: TRBJ2-1; d_call: -; v_call: TRBV3-1; clone_size: -; cdr3_aa: CASSQKHGEQFF; cdr3_nt: TGTGCCAGCAGCCAGAAACATGGGGAGCAGTTCTTC
j_call: TRBJ2-7; d_call: -; v_call: TRBV9; clone_size: -; cdr3_aa: CASSVGTALRTEQYF; cdr3_nt: TGTGCCAGCAGCGTCGGGACCGCCCTTCGGACGGAGCAGTACTTC
j_call: TRBJ2-1; d_call: -; v_call: TRBV3-1; clone_size: -; cdr3_aa: CASSHQREQFF; cdr3_nt: TGTGCCAGCAGCCATCAACGTGAGCAGTTCTTC
j_call: TRBJ2-1; d_call: TRBD2; v_call: TRBV7-2; clone_size: -; cdr3_aa: CASRSDSMRGEQFF; cdr3_nt: TGTGCCAGCAGATCCGATTCCATGCGGGGGGAGCAGTTCTTC
j_call: TRBJ2-1; d_call: TRBD2; v_call: TRBV29-1; clone_size: -; cdr3_aa: CSVAGRTYNEQFF; cdr3_nt: TGCAGCGTAGCGGGGCGGACCTACAATGAGCAGTTCTTC
j_call: TRBJ2-6; d_call: TRBD1; v_call: TRBV5-1; clone_size: -; cdr3_aa: CASSLGTGRTGANVLTF; cdr3_nt: TGCGCCAGCAGCCTCGGGACAGGTCGGACTGGGGCCAACGTCCTGACTTTC
j_call: TRBJ1-1; d_call: -; v_call: TRBV20-1; clone_size: -; cdr3_aa: CSAKRPDSHNTEAFF; cdr3_nt: TGCAGTGCTAAGCGCCCTGACAGCCACAACACTGAAGCTTTCTTT
j_call: TRBJ2-5; d_call: TRBD2; v_call: TRBV12-3/TRBV12-4; clone_size: -; cdr3_aa: CASSWAQTGGPKAETQYF; cdr3_nt: TGTGCCAGCAGTTGGGCCCAGACGGGGGGGCCAAAGGCCGAGACCCAGTACTTC
j_call: TRBJ1-1; d_call: -; v_call: TRBV29-1; clone_size: -; cdr3_aa: CSVLDTEAFF; cdr3_nt: TGCAGCGTTTTGGACACTGAAGCTTTCTTT
j_call: TRBJ2-5; d_call: -; v_call: TRBV6-5; clone_size: -; cdr3_aa: CASSLTGSETQYF; cdr3_nt: TGTGCCAGCAGTTTGACCGGGAGTGAGACCCAGTACTTC
j_call: TRBJ2-1; d_call: -; v_call: TRBV6-1; clone_size: -; cdr3_aa: CASILDDSYNEQFF; cdr3_nt: TGTGCCAGCATCCTGGACGACTCCTACAATGAGCAGTTCTTC
j_call: TRBJ2-5; d_call: -; v_call: TRBV19; clone_size: -; cdr3_aa: CASRSPSETQYF; cdr3_nt: TGTGCCAGTCGGTCGCCTTCTGAGACCCAGTACTTC
j_call: TRBJ2-1; d_call: -; v_call: TRBV20-1; clone_size: once; cdr3_aa: CSARGLLSPTFEQFF; cdr3_nt: TGCAGTGCTAGAGGGTTGCTTTCCCCTACATTTGAGCAGTTCTTC
j_call: TRBJ2-6; d_call: TRBD1; v_call: TRBV18; clone_size: -; cdr3_aa: CASSLGQLSGANVLTF; cdr3_nt: TGTGCCAGCTCACTGGGACAGCTCTCTGGGGCCAACGTCCTGACTTTC
j_call: TRBJ2-2; d_call: -; v_call: TRBV9; clone_size: -; cdr3_aa: CASSVGGWQAYTGELFF; cdr3_nt: TGTGCCAGCAGCGTAGGAGGATGGCAGGCGTACACCGGGGAGCTGTTTTTT
j_call: TRBJ2-5; d_call: -; v_call: TRBV3-1; clone_size: -; cdr3_aa: CASSQDPGGASNF; cdr3_nt: TGTGCCAGCAGCCAAGATCCCGGGGGAGCCAGTAACTTC
j_call: TRBJ2-7; d_call: -; v_call: TRBV7-6; clone_size: once; cdr3_aa: CASSLDSSGQQYF; cdr3_nt: TGTGCCAGCAGCTTAGACTCAAGTGGGCAGCAGTACTTC
j_call: TRBJ2-3; d_call: -; v_call: TRBV20-1; clone_size: -; cdr3_aa: CSPSGTLGWTDTQYF; cdr3_nt: TGCAGTCCATCCGGGACCTTGGGGTGGACAGATACGCAGTATTTT
j_call: TRBJ1-2; d_call: -; v_call: TRBV11-2; clone_size: -; cdr3_aa: CASSYRVDYGYTF; cdr3_nt: TGTGCCAGCAGCTACAGGGTTGACTATGGCTACACCTTC
j_call: TRBJ2-3; d_call: -; v_call: TRBV5-6; clone_size: -; cdr3_aa: CASSLDPGSTDTQYF; cdr3_nt: TGTGCCAGCAGCTTGGATCCGGGGAGCACAGATACGCAGTATTTT
j_call: TRBJ2-5; d_call: -; v_call: TRBV7-2; clone_size: -; cdr3_aa: CASKEDGDQYF; cdr3_nt: TGTGCCAGCAAGGAGGATGGGGACCAGTACTTC
j_call: TRBJ2-1; d_call: TRBD1; v_call: TRBV25-1; clone_size: -; cdr3_aa: CASSSRDRVLGNAQFF; cdr3_nt: TGTGCCAGCAGTTCCCGAGACAGGGTGTTAGGCAATGCGCAGTTCTTC
j_call: TRBJ1-2; d_call: TRBD1; v_call: TRBV20-1; clone_size: -; cdr3_aa: CSAEIGTGNYGYTF; cdr3_nt: TGCAGTGCTGAGATTGGGACAGGGAACTATGGCTACACCTTC
j_call: TRBJ2-5; d_call: TRBD1; v_call: TRBV18; clone_size: -; cdr3_aa: CASSPGTGGETQYF; cdr3_nt: TGTGCCAGCTCGCCCGGGACAGGGGGAGAGACCCAGTACTTC
j_call: TRBJ2-3; d_call: -; v_call: TRBV20-1; clone_size: -; cdr3_aa: CSANAGTDTQYF; cdr3_nt: TGCAGTGCTAATGCAGGGACAGATACGCAGTATTTT
j_call: TRBJ1-5; d_call: -; v_call: TRBV27; clone_size: -; cdr3_aa: CASSFREFQPQHF; cdr3_nt: TGTGCCAGCAGTTTTAGGGAGTTTCAGCCCCAGCATTTT
j_call: TRBJ2-7; d_call: -; v_call: TRBV2; clone_size: -; cdr3_aa: CASSGEWLSEQYF; cdr3_nt: TGTGCCAGCAGTGGAGAATGGCTTAGCGAGCAGTACTTC